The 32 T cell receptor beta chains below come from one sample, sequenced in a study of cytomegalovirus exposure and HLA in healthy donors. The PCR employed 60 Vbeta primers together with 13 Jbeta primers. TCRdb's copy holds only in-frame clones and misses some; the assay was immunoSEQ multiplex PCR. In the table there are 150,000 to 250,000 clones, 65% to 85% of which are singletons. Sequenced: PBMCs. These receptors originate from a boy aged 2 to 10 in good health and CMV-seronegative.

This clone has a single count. The CDR3: CASSVADRGVFYTF. DNA for the CDR3: TGTGCCAGCAGCGTAGCGGACAGGGGAGTTTTCTACACCTTC. The chain carries TRBV9 and TRBJ1-2; TRBD1 aligns across 9 bases. After removal of 0 bases from V and 10 bases from J, the junction contained 7 bases not matched to a gene. Germline-derived CDR1 and CDR2 are SGDLS and YYNGEE. The CDR3 is 14 residues long.

CDR3 nucleotides: TGTGCCAGTAGTAGACGGGGGGCAGATACGCAGTATTTT. This gives the protein CASSRRGADTQYF. This chain links TRBV19 with TRBJ2-3, with TRBD2 matching 7 bases. Germline loops: CDR1 LNHDA, CDR2 SQIVND (reference sequence). This CDR3 comprises 13 residues. V was pared by 4 bases and J by 4 bases, with 2 bases of the junction left unmatched.

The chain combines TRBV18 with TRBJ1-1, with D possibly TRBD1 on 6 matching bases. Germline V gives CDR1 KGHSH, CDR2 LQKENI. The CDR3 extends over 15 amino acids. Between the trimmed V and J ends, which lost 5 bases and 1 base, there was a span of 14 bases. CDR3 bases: TGTGCCAGCTCATCAATTCCGGGACAGAACACTGAAGCTTTCTTT. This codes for CASSSIPGQNTEAFF.

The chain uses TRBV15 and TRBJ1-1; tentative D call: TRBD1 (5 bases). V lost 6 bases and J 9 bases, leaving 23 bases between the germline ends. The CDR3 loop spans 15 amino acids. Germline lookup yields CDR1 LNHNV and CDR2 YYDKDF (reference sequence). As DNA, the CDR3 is TGTGCCACCAGTAACCTCACGGTGAATAACAGGAAAGCTTTCTTT. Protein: CATSNLTVNNRKAFF.

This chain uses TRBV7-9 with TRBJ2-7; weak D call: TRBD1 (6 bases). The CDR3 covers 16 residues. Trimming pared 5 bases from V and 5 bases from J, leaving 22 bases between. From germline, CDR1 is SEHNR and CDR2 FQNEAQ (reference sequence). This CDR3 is CASSRPGHPIRNEQYF. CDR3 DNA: TGTGCCAGCAGCCGCCCGGGACACCCCATCCGAAACGAGCAGTACTTC.

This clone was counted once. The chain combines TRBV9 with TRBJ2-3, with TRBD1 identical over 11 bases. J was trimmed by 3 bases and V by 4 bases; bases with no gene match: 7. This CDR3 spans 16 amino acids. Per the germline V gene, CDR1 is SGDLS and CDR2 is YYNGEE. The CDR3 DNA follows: TGTGCCAGCAGCCAAACCGGGACAGGGGGGACAGATACGCAGTATTTT. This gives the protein CASSQTGTGGTDTQYF. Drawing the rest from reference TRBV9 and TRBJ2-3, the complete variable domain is DSGVTQTPKHLITATGQRVTLRCSPRSGDLSVYWYQQSLDQGLQFLIQYYNGEERAKGNILERFSAQQFPDLHSELNLSSLELGDSALYFCASSQTGTGGTDTQYFGPGTRLTVL.

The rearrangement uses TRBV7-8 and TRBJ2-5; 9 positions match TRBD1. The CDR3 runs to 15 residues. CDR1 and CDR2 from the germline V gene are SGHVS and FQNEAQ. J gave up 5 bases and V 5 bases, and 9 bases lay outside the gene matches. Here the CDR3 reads CASSPKQGAAETQYF. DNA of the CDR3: TGTGCCAGCAGCCCAAAACAGGGGGCAGCGGAGACCCAGTACTTC.

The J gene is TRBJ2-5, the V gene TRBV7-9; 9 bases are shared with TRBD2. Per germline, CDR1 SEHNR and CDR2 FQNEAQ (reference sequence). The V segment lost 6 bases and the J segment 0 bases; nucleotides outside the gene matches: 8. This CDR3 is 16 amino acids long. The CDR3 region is CASRPPSGTDQETQYF. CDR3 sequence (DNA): TGTGCCAGCAGACCACCTAGCGGGACAGACCAAGAGACCCAGTACTTC.

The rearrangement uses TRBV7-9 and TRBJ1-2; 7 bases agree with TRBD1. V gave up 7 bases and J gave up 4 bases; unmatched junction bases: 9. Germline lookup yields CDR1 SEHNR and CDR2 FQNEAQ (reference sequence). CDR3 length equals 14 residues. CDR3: CASNPDREAYGYTF. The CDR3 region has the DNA TGTGCCAGCAACCCAGACAGGGAAGCCTATGGCTACACCTTC.

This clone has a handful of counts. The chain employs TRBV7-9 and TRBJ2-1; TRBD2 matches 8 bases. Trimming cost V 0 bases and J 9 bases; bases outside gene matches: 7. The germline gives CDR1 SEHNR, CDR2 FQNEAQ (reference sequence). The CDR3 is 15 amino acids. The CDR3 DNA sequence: TGTGCCAGCAGCTTAGCGGCGGGGGGCCAGGGTGAGCAGTTCTTC. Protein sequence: CASSLAAGGQGEQFF.

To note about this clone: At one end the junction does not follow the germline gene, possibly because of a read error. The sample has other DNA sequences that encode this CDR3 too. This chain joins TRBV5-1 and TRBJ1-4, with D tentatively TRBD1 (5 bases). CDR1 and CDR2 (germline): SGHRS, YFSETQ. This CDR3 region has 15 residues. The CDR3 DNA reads TGCGCCAGCGCCCCTTTGGGGCAAATTAATGAAAAGCTGTTTTTT. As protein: CASAPLGQINEKLFF.

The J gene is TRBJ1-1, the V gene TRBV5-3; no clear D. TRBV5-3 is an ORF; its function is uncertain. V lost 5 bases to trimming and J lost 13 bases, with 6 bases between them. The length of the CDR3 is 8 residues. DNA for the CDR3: TGTGCCAGAAGGAGGTGTTTCTTT. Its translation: CARRRCFF.

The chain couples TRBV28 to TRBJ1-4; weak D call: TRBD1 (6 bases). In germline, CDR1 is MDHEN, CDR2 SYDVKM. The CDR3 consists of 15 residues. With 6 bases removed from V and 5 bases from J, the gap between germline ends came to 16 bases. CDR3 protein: CASSPFSRGNEKLFF. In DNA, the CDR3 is TGTGCCAGCAGCCCCTTCTCGAGGGGGAATGAAAAACTGTTTTTT.

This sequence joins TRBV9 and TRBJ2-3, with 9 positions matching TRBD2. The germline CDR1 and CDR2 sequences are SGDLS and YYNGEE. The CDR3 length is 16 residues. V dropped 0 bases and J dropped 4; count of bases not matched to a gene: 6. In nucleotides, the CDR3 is TGTGCCAGCAGCGTAGGTACCAGCGGGGGGTCAGATACGCAGTATTTT. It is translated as CASSVGTSGGSDTQYF. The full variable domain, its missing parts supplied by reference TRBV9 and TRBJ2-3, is DSGVTQTPKHLITATGQRVTLRCSPRSGDLSVYWYQQSLDQGLQFLIQYYNGEERAKGNILERFSAQQFPDLHSELNLSSLELGDSALYFCASSVGTSGGSDTQYFGPGTRLTVL.

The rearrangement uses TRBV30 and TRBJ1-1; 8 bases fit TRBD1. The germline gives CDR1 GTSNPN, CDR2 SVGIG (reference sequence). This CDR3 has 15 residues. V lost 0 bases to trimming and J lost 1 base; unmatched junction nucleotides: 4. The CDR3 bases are TGTGCCTGGAGTGTCAGGGGGCTGGGGAACACTGAAGCTTTCTTT. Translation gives CAWSVRGLGNTEAFF. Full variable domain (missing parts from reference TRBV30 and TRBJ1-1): SQTIHQWPATLVQPVGSPLSLECTVEGTSNPNLYWYRQAAGRGLQLLFYSVGIGQISSEVPQNLSASRPQDRQFILSSKKLLLSDSGFYLCAWSVRGLGNTEAFFGQGTRLTVV.

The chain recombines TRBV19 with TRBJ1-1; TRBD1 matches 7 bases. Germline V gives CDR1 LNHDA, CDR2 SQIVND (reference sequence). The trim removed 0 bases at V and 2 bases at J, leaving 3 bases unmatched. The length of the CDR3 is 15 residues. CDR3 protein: CASSIDGDSNTEAFF. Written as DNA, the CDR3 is TGTGCCAGTAGTATAGATGGGGACAGTAACACTGAAGCTTTCTTT.

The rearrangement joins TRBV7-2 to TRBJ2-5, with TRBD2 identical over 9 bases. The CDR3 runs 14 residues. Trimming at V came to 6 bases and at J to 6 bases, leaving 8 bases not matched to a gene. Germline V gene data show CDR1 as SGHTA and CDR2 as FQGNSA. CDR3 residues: CASSYSGGGKTQYF. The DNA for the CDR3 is TGTGCCAGCAGTTATAGCGGGGGCGGAAAGACCCAGTACTTC.

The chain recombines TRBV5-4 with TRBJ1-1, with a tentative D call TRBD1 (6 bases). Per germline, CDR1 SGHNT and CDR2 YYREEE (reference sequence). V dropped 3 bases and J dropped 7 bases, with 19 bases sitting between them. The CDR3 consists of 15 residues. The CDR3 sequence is CASSYGAGGGGEAFF. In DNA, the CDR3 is TGTGCCAGCAGCTATGGCGCGGGAGGGGGGGGTGAAGCTTTCTTT.

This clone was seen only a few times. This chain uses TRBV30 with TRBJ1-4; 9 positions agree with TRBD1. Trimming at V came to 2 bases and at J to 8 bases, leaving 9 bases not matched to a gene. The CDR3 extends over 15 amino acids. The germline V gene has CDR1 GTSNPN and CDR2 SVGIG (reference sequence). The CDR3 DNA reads TGTGCCTGGAGTCCCCCGGGACAGGGAGAAGAAAAACTGTTTTTT. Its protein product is CAWSPPGQGEEKLFF. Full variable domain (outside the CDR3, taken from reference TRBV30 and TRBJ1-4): SQTIHQWPATLVQPVGSPLSLECTVEGTSNPNLYWYRQAAGRGLQLLFYSVGIGQISSEVPQNLSASRPQDRQFILSSKKLLLSDSGFYLCAWSPPGQGEEKLFFGSGTQLSVL.

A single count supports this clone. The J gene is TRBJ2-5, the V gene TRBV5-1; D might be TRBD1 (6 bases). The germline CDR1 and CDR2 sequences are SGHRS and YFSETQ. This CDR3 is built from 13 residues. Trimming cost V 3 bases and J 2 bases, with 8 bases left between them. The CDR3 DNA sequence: TGCGCCAGCAGCTGGACAGCTCAAGAGACCCAGTACTTC. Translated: CASSWTAQETQYF.

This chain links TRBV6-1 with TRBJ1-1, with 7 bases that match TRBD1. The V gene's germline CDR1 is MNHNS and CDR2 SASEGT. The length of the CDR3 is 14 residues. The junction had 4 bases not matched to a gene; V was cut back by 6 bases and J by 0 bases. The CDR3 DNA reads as TGTGCCAGCAGAAAACAGGGGTTGAACACTGAAGCTTTCTTT. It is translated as CASRKQGLNTEAFF.

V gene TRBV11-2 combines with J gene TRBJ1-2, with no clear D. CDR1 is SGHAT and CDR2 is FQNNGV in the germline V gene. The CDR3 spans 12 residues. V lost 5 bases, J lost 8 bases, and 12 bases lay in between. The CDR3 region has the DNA TGTGCCAGCAGCCGGCCGGGGTACGGCTACACCTTC. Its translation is CASSRPGYGYTF.

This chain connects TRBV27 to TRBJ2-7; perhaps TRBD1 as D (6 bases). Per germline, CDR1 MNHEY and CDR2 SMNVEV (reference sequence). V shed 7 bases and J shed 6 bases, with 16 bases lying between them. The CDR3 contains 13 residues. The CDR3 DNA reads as TGTGCCAGCACCGGGCAGGGGCCCGGCGAGCAGTACTTC. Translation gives CASTGQGPGEQYF.

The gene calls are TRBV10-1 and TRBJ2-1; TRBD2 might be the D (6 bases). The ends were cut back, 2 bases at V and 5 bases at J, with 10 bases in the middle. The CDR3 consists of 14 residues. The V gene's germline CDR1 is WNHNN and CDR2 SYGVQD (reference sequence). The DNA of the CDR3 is TGCGCCAGCAGTGAGAGGACTATCCACAATGAGCAGTTCTTC. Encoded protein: CASSERTIHNEQFF.

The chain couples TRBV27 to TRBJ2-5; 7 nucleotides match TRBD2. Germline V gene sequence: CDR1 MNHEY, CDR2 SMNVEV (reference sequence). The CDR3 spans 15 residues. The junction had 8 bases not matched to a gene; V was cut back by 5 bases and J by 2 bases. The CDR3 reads CASSIGTIVQETQYF. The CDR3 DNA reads TGTGCCAGCAGTATAGGGACTATCGTTCAAGAGACCCAGTACTTC.

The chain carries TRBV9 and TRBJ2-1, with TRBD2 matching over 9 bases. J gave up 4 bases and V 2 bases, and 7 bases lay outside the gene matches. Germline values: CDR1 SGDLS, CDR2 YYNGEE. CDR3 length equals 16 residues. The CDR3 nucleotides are TGTGCCAGCAGCGTGCTTAGCGGGGGCGGGTACAATGAGCAGTTCTTC. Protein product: CASSVLSGGGYNEQFF. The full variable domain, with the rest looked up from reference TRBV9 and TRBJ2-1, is DSGVTQTPKHLITATGQRVTLRCSPRSGDLSVYWYQQSLDQGLQFLIQYYNGEERAKGNILERFSAQQFPDLHSELNLSSLELGDSALYFCASSVLSGGGYNEQFFGPGTRLTVL.

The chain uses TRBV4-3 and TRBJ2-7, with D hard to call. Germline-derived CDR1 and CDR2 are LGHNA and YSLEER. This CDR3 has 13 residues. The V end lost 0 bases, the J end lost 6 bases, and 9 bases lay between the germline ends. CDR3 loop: CASSQELSPEQYF. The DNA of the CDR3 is TGCGCCAGCAGCCAAGAGCTATCACCCGAGCAGTACTTC.

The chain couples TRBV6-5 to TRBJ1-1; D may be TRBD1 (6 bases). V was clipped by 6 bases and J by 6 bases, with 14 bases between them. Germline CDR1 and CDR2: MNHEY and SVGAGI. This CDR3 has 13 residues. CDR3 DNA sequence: TGTGCCAGCAGGTATTACAGGGATTCTGAAGCTTTCTTT. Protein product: CASRYYRDSEAFF.

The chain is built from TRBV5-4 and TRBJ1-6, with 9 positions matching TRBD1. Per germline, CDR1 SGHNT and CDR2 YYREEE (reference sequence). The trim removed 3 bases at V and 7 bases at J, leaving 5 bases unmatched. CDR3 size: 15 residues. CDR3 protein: CASSSRDRVNSPLHF. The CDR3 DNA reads TGTGCCAGCAGCTCACGGGACAGGGTGAATTCACCCCTCCACTTT.

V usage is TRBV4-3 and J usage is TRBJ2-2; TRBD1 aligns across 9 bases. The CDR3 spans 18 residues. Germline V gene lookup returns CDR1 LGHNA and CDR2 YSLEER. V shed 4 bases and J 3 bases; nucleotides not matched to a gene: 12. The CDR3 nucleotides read TGCGCCAGCAGCCCGTCCGGGACAGGGTGGTTGCACACCGGGGAGCTGTTTTTT. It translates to CASSPSGTGWLHTGELFF.

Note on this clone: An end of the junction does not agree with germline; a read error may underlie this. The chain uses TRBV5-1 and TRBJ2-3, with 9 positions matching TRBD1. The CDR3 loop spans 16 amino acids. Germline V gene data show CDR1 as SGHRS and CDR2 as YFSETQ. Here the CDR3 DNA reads TGCGCCAGCACCCCTTCGGGACAGGGCGGGACAGATGCGCAGTATTTT. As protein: CASTPSGQGGTDAQYF.

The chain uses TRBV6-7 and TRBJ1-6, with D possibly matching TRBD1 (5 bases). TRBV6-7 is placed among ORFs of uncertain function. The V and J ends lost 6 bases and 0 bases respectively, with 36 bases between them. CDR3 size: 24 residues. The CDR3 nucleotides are TGTGCCAGCAGCTACCCCCCATGGACAATTTGCGGACATGCTAAAAGCTCCTATAATTCACCCCTCCACTTT. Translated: CASSYPPWTICGHAKSSYNSPLHF.